Listed below are T cell receptor beta chains from one sample, sequenced in a study of T cells after yellow fever vaccination. Using its own MiXCR run on the 5' RACE reads, TCRdb lists one record per CDR3 protein. The sample has under 200,000 distinct CDR3 sequences; approximately 9.9% are singletons. The specimen comprised CD8+ T cells sorted from PBMCs, sampled 15 days after the yellow fever booster vaccination. The origin of the receptors is a man younger than 30 who received the YFV17D yellow fever vaccine. The CDR3 runs from the conserved cysteine through the conserved F or W. Each record gives: V gene, D gene, J gene, clone size, CDR3 DNA, CDR3 protein. D genes are given only for firm matches. Expanded clones are given a class, and other clones once, few, many or no size at all.

v_call: TRBV5-1
d_call: TRBD1
j_call: TRBJ2-2
clone_size: -
cdr3_nt: TGCGCCAGCAGCCTCACCGACAGGGGGTTTACCGGGGAGCTGTTTTTT
cdr3_aa: CASSLTDRGFTGELFF

v_call: TRBV16
d_call: TRBD2
j_call: TRBJ2-3
clone_size: -
cdr3_nt: TGTGCCAGCAGCCAGACTCGGGGGGAGACTGTCGATACGCAGTATTTT
cdr3_aa: CASSQTRGETVDTQYF

v_call: TRBV6-6
d_call: -
j_call: TRBJ1-6
clone_size: few
cdr3_nt: TGTGCCAGCAGTTACTCGTTGGAAATCTTTGGTTCACCCCTCCACTTT
cdr3_aa: CASSYSLEIFGSPLHF

v_call: TRBV27
d_call: -
j_call: TRBJ2-1
clone_size: -
cdr3_nt: TGTGCCAGCAGTTTATATCGGACAAAGAGTGAGCAGTTCTTC
cdr3_aa: CASSLYRTKSEQFF

v_call: TRBV4-1
d_call: -
j_call: TRBJ1-5
clone_size: many
cdr3_nt: TGCGCCAGCAGCCAAGGGAACTACAATCAGCCCCAGCATTTT
cdr3_aa: CASSQGNYNQPQHF

v_call: TRBV20-1
d_call: -
j_call: TRBJ2-4
clone_size: -
cdr3_nt: TGCAGTGCTAGTACTAGGGGAAACATTCAGTACTTC
cdr3_aa: CSASTRGNIQYF

v_call: TRBV6-5
d_call: TRBD2
j_call: TRBJ2-2
clone_size: few
cdr3_nt: TGTGCCAGCAGTTACTCTAGCGGGGGGGCCGGCGGGGAGCTGTTTTTT
cdr3_aa: CASSYSSGGAGGELFF

v_call: TRBV29-1
d_call: -
j_call: TRBJ2-7
clone_size: few
cdr3_nt: TGCAGCGTTGAGAGGGGGACCGGCTACGAGCAGTACTTC
cdr3_aa: CSVERGTGYEQYF

v_call: TRBV18
d_call: -
j_call: TRBJ2-5
clone_size: -
cdr3_nt: TGTGCCAGCTCACCAGAGGGGGTACAAGAGACCCAGTACTTC
cdr3_aa: CASSPEGVQETQYF

v_call: TRBV25-1
d_call: -
j_call: TRBJ1-1
clone_size: few
cdr3_nt: TGTGCCAGCAGTACCGGGGGCGCTGAAGCTTTCTTT
cdr3_aa: CASSTGGAEAFF

v_call: TRBV6-2/TRBV6-3
d_call: -
j_call: TRBJ2-6
clone_size: -
cdr3_nt: TGTGCCAGCAGTTATGGGGCCAACGTCCTGACTTTC
cdr3_aa: CASSYGANVLTF

v_call: TRBV9
d_call: TRBD2
j_call: TRBJ2-1
clone_size: -
cdr3_nt: TGTGCCAGCAGTAGCGGGGGTGTGGGCTACAATGAGCAGTTCTTC
cdr3_aa: CASSSGGVGYNEQFF

v_call: TRBV5-1
d_call: -
j_call: TRBJ2-1
clone_size: many
cdr3_nt: TGCGCCAGCAGCTTGGCAGGAAACTACAATGAGCAGTTCTTC
cdr3_aa: CASSLAGNYNEQFF

v_call: TRBV2
d_call: -
j_call: TRBJ2-7
clone_size: -
cdr3_nt: TGTGCCAGCAGTGATCTTCCAGGGAACGGCGAGCAGTACTTC
cdr3_aa: CASSDLPGNGEQYF

v_call: TRBV12-3/TRBV12-4
d_call: -
j_call: TRBJ2-1
clone_size: few
cdr3_nt: TGTGCCACCCACCGAGGGTCAATAGATGAGCAGTTCTTC
cdr3_aa: CATHRGSIDEQFF

v_call: TRBV6-6
d_call: -
j_call: TRBJ1-1
clone_size: -
cdr3_nt: TGTGCCAGCAGTTACTCCACAGCGCTACAAGACCATCTCCTCCCTTTTACTGAAGCTTTCTTT
cdr3_aa: CASSYSTALQDHLLPFTEAFF

v_call: TRBV4-1
d_call: -
j_call: TRBJ2-1
clone_size: few
cdr3_nt: TGCGCCAGCAGCCGTAGCGGAGACGACTCCTACAATGAGCAGTTCTTC
cdr3_aa: CASSRSGDDSYNEQFF

v_call: TRBV5-5
d_call: -
j_call: TRBJ2-4
clone_size: few
cdr3_nt: TGTGCCAGCAGCCAGGTCCCGAGGGCCAAAAACATTCAGTACTTC
cdr3_aa: CASSQVPRAKNIQYF

v_call: TRBV29-1
d_call: -
j_call: TRBJ1-2
clone_size: -
cdr3_nt: TGCAGCGTTGAAGACACAGTGAGCGGCTACACCTTC
cdr3_aa: CSVEDTVSGYTF

v_call: TRBV15
d_call: -
j_call: TRBJ2-3
clone_size: -
cdr3_nt: TGTGCCACCAGCAGAGACAAGGGGTACGGCACAGATACGCAGTATTTT
cdr3_aa: CATSRDKGYGTDTQYF

v_call: TRBV5-1
d_call: -
j_call: TRBJ2-7
clone_size: few
cdr3_nt: TGCGCCAGCAGCTTGGCCGCGGCAGGTTTTAACTACGAGCAGTACTTC
cdr3_aa: CASSLAAAGFNYEQYF

v_call: TRBV5-1
d_call: TRBD2
j_call: TRBJ2-5
clone_size: few
cdr3_nt: TGCGCCAGCAGCTTGGCATCCGGGACTAGCTTCACGGAGACCCAGTACTTC
cdr3_aa: CASSLASGTSFTETQYF

v_call: TRBV9
d_call: TRBD1
j_call: TRBJ2-3
clone_size: few
cdr3_nt: TGTGCCAGCAGCGCAGGGACAGGGGGCATCTTGGATACGCAGTATTTT
cdr3_aa: CASSAGTGGILDTQYF

v_call: TRBV12-3/TRBV12-4
d_call: TRBD1
j_call: TRBJ2-7
clone_size: few
cdr3_nt: TGTGCCAGCAGTGGGACAGGGTTTAAGCAGTACTTC
cdr3_aa: CASSGTGFKQYF

v_call: TRBV2
d_call: -
j_call: TRBJ1-5
clone_size: -
cdr3_nt: TGTGCCAGCAGTGAAAAAGTAAGTCAGCCCCAGCATTTT
cdr3_aa: CASSEKVSQPQHF

v_call: TRBV28
d_call: TRBD1
j_call: TRBJ2-5
clone_size: -
cdr3_nt: TGTGCCAGCAGTTTTGGTAACAGGGGGAGGGAGACCCAGTACTTC
cdr3_aa: CASSFGNRGRETQYF

v_call: TRBV5-1
d_call: TRBD2
j_call: TRBJ2-1
clone_size: -
cdr3_nt: TGCGCCAGCAGCTTAGCCGGCGGGGGGGGTAATGAGCAGTTCTTC
cdr3_aa: CASSLAGGGGNEQFF